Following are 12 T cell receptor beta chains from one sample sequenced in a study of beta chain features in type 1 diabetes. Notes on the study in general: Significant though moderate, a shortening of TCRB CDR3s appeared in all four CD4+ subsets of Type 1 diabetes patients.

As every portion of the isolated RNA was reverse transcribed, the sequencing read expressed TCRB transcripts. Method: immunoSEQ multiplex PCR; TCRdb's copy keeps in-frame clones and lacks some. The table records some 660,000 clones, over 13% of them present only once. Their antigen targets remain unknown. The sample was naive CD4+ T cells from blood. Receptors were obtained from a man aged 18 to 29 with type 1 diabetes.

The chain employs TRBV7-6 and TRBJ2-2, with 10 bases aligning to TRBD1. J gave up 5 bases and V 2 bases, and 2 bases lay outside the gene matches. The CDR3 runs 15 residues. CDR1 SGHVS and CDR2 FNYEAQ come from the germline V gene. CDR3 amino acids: CASSLRDRGTGELFF. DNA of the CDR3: TGTGCCAGCAGCTTACGGGACAGGGGAACCGGGGAGCTGTTTTTT.

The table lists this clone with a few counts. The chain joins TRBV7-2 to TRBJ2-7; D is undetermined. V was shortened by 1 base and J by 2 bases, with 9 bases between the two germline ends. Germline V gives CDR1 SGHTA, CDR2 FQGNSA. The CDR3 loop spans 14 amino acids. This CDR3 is CASSLGRVTYEQYF. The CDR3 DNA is TGTGCCAGCAGCTTAGGAAGGGTCACCTACGAGCAGTACTTC.

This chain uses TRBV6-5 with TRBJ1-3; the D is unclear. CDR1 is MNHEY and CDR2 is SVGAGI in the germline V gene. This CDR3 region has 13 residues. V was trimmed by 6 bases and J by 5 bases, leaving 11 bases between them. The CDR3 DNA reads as TGTGCCAGCAGAACCGGGCCGCGAAACACCATATATTTT. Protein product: CASRTGPRNTIYF.

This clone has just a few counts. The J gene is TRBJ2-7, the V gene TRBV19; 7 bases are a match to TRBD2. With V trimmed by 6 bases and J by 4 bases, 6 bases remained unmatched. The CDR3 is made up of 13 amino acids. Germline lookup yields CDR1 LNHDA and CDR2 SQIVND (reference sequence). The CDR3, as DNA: TGTGCCAGTAGCAGGACGGGACTATACGAGCAGTACTTC. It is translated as CASSRTGLYEQYF.

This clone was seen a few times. CDR3 residues: CASSQGAGPYEQYF. The DNA for the CDR3 is TGCGCCAGCAGCCAAGGGGCAGGGCCCTACGAGCAGTACTTC. The J gene is TRBJ2-7, the V gene TRBV4-3, with a possible D match to TRBD1 (5 bases). Trimming left V 1 base short and J 2 bases short, with 9 bases between. Germline CDR1 reads LGHNA; CDR2 reads YSLEER. CDR3 length: 14 amino acids.

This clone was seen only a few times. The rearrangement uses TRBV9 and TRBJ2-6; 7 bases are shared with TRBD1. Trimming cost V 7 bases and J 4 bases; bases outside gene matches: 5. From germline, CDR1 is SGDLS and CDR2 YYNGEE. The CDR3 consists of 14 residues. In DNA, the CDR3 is TGTGCCAGCCAGACAGGGAGCGGGGCCAACGTCCTGACTTTC. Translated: CASQTGSGANVLTF.

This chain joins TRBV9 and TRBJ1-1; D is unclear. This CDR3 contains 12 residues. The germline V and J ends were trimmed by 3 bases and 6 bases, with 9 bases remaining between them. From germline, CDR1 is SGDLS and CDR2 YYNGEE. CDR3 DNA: TGTGCCAGCAGCGCCCAAGATGCTGAAGCTTTCTTT. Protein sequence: CASSAQDAEAFF.

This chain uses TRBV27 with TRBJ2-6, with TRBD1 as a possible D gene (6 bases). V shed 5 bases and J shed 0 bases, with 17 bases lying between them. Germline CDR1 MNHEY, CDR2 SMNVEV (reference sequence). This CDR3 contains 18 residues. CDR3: CASSTPPGESSGANVLTF. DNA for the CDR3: TGTGCCAGCAGTACCCCGCCAGGGGAGAGCTCTGGGGCCAACGTCCTGACTTTC.

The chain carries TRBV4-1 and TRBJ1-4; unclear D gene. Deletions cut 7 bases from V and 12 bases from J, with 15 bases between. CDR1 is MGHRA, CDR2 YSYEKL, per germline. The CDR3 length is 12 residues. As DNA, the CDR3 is TGCGCCAGCACCCATGTTTCCGGAGAACTGTTTTTT. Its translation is CASTHVSGELFF.

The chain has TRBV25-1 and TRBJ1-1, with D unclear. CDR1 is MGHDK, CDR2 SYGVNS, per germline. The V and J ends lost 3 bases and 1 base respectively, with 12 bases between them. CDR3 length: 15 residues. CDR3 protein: CASSDRWQPNTEAFF. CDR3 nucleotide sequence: TGTGCCAGCAGTGATCGTTGGCAACCGAACACTGAAGCTTTCTTT.

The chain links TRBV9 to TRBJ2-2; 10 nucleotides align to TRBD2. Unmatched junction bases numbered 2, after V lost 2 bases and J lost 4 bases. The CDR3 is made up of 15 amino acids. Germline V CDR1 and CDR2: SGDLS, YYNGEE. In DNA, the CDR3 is TGTGCCAGCAGCGTCAGCGGGAGGGTCACCGGGGAGCTGTTTTTT. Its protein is CASSVSGRVTGELFF.

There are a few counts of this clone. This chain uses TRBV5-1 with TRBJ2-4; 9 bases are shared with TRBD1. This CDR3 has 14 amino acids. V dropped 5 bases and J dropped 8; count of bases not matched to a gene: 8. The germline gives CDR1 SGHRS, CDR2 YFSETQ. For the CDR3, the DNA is TGCGCCAGCAGTTACCGGGACAGGGAGTACATTCAGTACTTC. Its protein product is CASSYRDREYIQYF. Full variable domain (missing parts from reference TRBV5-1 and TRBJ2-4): KAGVTQTPRYLIKTRGQQVTLSCSPISGHRSVSWYQQTPGQGLQFLFEYFSETQRNKGNFPGRFSGRQFSNSRSEMNVSTLELGDSALYLCASSYRDREYIQYFGAGTRLSVL.